The following is a TCR beta chain sequence with its context. Measured with immunoSEQ multiplex PCR; TCRdb has only the in-frame clones, and not every one. The data hold fewer than 500,000 clones, with about 89% observed a single time. Participant-reported clinical history was the basis for cohort assignment. Two consecutive negative NP/OP PCR tests, clearance, or resolved symptoms defined Cohort 3 recovery. Germline assignment: CDR1 LGHNA and CDR2 YSLEER. CDR3 length equals 16 residues. Trimming removed 1 base at V and 8 bases at J, with 18 bases between. This entry is derived from a study of blood T cell repertoires in COVID-19. Across the whole study: Specimens from acute and convalescent COVID-19 originated in the United States, Italy and Spain. PBMCs, B-cell-depleted T cells, or T cells provided the cDNA or gDNA that made up the material.

This receptor was identified in a man under 40 who had recovered from COVID-19. Source material: PBMCs or T cells enriched from blood (not recorded which). The genes are TRBV4-3 and TRBJ1-3; the D gene is possibly TRBD1 (6 bases). The CDR3 bases are TGCGCCAGCAGCCAAGTCGTCACAGGGCTGGGAGACACCATATATTTT. Protein product: CASSQVVTGLGDTIYF.